Detailed here is one TCR beta chain. Antigen: not known. Building the TCR beta libraries relied on iRepertoire HTBI primers, and CDR3 regions underwent Arm-PCR. Via MiXCR, TCRdb re-called the multiplex PCR reads, giving one row per CDR3 protein. The repertoire holds 600,000 to 800,000 distinct CDR3 sequences, with around 32% as singletons. The entry originates in a study of regulatory T cells in long-lasting Graves disease. Across the study: It was over 5 years of antithyroid drugs, with positive TSH receptor antibodies, that meant persistent Graves' disease. The study's findings and limits: New patients shared roughly 960 public clonotypes, and persistent patients shared more, with approximately 2,600. Persistent disease samples used TRBV28, TRBJ1-2 and TRBJ2-5 preferentially.

The sample's time point: persistent/refractory GD, antithyroid drugs over 5 years with positive TRAb. PBMCs provided the RNA from which the TCR library was made. EDTA tubes collected 7.5 to 9.5 milliliters of peripheral blood. Trimming pared 7 bases from V and 1 base from J, leaving 13 bases between. The CDR3 has 13 residues. From germline, CDR1 is SQVTM and CDR2 ANQGSEA. Material: peripheral blood mononuclear cells (PBMCs), obtained when the disease was refractory, from a patient treated with antithyroid drugs. The sequence derives from a female donor with Graves disease. The chain combines TRBV29-1 with TRBJ1-1, with D perhaps matching TRBD1 (5 bases). CDR3: CSGGRLENTEAFF. CDR3 coding DNA: TGCAGCGGGGGGAGATTAGAGAACACTGAAGCTTTCTTT.